The entry below describes one T cell receptor beta chain. Participants had their cohort set by participant-reported clinical history. CDR1 LNHDA and CDR2 SQIVND come from the germline V gene (reference sequence). This CDR3 has 14 residues. The V end lost 4 bases, the J end lost 4 bases, and 11 bases lay between the germline ends. This record comes from a study of blood T cell repertoires in COVID-19. Here immunoSEQ multiplex PCR was the method, and the copy in TCRdb shows in-frame clones only, minus some. The table has about 260,000 clones, 70% to 90% seen once. The chain has TRBV19 and TRBJ1-5, with D possibly matching TRBD1 (5 bases). The clonotype was recovered from a man aged 50 to 60 who had been exposed to COVID-19. Sequencing was done on a sample of PBMCs or T cells enriched from blood (not recorded which). The CDR3 DNA is TGTGCCAGTAGTAGGGGGGGAAAGAATCAGCCCCAGCATTTT. It codes for CASSRGGKNQPQHF.